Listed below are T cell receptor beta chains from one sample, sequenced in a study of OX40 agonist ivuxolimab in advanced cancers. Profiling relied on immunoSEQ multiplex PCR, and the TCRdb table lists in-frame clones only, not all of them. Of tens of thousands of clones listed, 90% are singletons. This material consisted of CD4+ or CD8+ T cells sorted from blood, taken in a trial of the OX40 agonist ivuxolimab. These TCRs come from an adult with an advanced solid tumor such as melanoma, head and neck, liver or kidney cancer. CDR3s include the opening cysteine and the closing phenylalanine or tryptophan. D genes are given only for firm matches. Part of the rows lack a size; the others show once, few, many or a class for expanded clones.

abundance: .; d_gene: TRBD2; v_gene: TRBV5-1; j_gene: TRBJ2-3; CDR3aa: CASSSVSGGSTDTQYF; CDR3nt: TGCGCCAGCAGCTCCGTTAGCGGGGGTAGCACAGATACGCAGTATTTT
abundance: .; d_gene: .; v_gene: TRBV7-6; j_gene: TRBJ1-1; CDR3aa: CASGRGGANTEAFF; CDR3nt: TGTGCCAGCGGACGGGGGGGGGCTAACACTGAAGCTTTCTTT
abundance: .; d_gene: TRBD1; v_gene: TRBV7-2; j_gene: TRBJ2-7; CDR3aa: CASSLSGTGYGGYEQYF; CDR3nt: TGTGCCAGCAGCTTATCCGGGACAGGGTACGGGGGCTACGAGCAGTACTTC
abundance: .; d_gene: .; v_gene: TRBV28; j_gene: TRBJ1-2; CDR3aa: CASSAHGASYGYTF; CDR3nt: TGTGCCAGCAGTGCACATGGGGCCTCATATGGCTACACCTTC
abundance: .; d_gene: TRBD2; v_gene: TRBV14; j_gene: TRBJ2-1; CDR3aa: CASSRLAGVSYNEQFF; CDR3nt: TGTGCCAGCAGCCGTCTAGCGGGAGTATCCTACAATGAGCAGTTCTTC
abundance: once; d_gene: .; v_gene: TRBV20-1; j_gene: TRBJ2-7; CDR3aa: CSAASYEQYF; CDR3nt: TGCAGTGCAGCCTCCTACGAGCAGTACTTC
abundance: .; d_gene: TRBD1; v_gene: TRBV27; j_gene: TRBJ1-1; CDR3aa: CASSFSTLRQGLKNTEAFF; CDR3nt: TGTGCCAGCAGTTTCTCAACTCTACGACAGGGCTTAAAAAACACTGAAGCTTTCTTT
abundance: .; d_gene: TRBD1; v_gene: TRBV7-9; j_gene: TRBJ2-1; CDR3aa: CASSLEGTGAQFF; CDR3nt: TGTGCCAGCAGCTTAGAAGGGACAGGGGCGCAGTTCTTC
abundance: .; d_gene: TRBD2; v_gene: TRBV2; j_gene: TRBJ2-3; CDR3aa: CASSSGLAGLDTQYF; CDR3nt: TGTGCCAGCAGTTCGGGACTAGCGGGACTAGATACGCAGTATTTT
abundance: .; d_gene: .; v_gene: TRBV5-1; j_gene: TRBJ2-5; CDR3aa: CASSLGAGETQYF; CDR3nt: TGCGCCAGCAGCTTGGGGGCGGGGGAGACCCAGTACTTC
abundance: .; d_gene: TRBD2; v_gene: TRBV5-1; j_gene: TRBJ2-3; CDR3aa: CASSLASGGASTDTQYF; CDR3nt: TGCGCCAGCAGCTTGGCCTCCGGGGGGGCAAGCACAGATACGCAGTATTTT
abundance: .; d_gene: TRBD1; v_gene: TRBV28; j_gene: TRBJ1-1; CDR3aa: CASRGQGGTEAFF; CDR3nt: TGTGCCAGCAGGGGACAGGGCGGCACTGAAGCTTTCTTT
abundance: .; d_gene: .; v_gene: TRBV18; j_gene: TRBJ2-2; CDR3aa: CASSSRDTGELFF; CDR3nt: TGTGCCAGCTCGTCGAGAGACACCGGGGAGCTGTTTTTT
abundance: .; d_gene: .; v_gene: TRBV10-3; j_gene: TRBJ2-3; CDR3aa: CAISVLAGSTDTQYF; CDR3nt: TGTGCCATCAGTGTATTGGCGGGCAGCACAGATACGCAGTATTTT
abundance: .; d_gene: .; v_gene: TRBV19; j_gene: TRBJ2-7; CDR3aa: CASSPGQISYEQYF; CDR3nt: TGTGCCAGTAGTCCCGGACAGATCTCCTACGAGCAGTACTTC
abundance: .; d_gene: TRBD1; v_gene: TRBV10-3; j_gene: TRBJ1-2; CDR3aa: CAISSLQGDVVYGYTF; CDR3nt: TGTGCCATCAGTTCCCTACAGGGGGACGTTGTCTATGGCTACACCTTC
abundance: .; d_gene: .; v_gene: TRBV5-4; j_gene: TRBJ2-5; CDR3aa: CASSLGGWPREETQYF; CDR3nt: TGTGCCAGCAGCTTGGGGGGATGGCCTAGGGAAGAGACCCAGTACTTC
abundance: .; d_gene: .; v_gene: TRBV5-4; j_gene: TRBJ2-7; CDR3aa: CASSYIGKGGEQYF; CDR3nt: TGTGCCAGCAGCTATATCGGAAAGGGGGGCGAGCAGTACTTC
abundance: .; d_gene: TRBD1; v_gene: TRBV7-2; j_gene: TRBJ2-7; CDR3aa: CASRGQGAHEQYF; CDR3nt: TGTGCCAGCAGAGGTCAGGGGGCGCATGAGCAGTACTTC
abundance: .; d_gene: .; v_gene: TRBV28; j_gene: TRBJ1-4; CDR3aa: CASSLLGGPRNEKLFF; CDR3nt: TGTGCCAGCAGTTTATTGGGAGGACCTCGTAATGAAAAACTGTTTTTT
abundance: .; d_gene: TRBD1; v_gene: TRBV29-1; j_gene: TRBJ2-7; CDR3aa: CSVERTGGHYEQYF; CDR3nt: TGCAGCGTTGAAAGGACAGGGGGACACTACGAGCAGTACTTC
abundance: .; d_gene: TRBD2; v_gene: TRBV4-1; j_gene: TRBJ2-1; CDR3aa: CASSQGGREGYNEQFF; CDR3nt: TGCGCCAGCAGCCAAGGGGGGCGGGAGGGCTACAATGAGCAGTTCTTC
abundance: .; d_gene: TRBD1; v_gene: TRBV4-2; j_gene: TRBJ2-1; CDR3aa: CASSQVLQGRSYNEQFF; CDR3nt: TGTGCCAGCAGCCAGGTTTTACAGGGGCGATCCTACAATGAGCAGTTCTTC